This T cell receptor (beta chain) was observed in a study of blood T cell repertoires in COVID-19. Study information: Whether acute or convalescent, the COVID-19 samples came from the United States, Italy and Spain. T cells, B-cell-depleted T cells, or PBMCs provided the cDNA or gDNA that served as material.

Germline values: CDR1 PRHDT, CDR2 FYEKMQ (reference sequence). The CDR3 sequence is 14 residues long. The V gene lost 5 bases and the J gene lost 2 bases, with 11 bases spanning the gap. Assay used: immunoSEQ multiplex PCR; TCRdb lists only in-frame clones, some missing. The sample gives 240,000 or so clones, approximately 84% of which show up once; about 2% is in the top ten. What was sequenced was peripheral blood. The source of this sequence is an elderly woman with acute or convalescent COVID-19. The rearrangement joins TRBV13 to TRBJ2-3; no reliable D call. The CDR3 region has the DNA TGTGCCAGCAGCCGAGGCGGCCACACAGATACGCAGTATTTT. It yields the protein CASSRGGHTDTQYF. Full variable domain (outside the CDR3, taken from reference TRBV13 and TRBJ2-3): AAGVIQSPRHLIKEKRETATLKCYPIPRHDTVYWYQQGPGQDPQFLISFYEKMQSDKGSIPDRFSAQQFSDYHSELNMSSLELGDSALYFCASSRGGHTDTQYFGPGTRLTVL.